The sequence of this T cell receptor beta chain was determined in a study of cytomegalovirus exposure and HLA in healthy donors. Study-wide findings and caveats: There were some V segments, including TRBV6-2 and TRBV6-3, excluded as indistinguishable.

On this clone: Its cognate antigen is unknown. One junction end disagrees with the germline gene, perhaps due to a read error.

The length of the CDR3 is 17 residues. The germline V gene encodes CDR1 SGHDT and CDR2 YYEEEE. Primers included in the PCR were 60 Vbeta and 13 Jbeta primers. TCRdb's copy holds only in-frame clones and misses some; the assay was immunoSEQ multiplex PCR. In the table there are about 150,000 clones, roughly 71% of which are singletons. Sequencing was carried out using PBMCs. The chain uses TRBV5-6 and TRBJ2-3; perhaps TRBD1 as D (6 bases). This receptor was taken from a man in his thirties or forties in good health and CMV-seronegative. The CDR3 loop is CASSLTGRDISTDPQYF. The CDR3 nucleotides read TGTGCCAGCAGCTTGACGGGACGGGACATCAGCACAGATCCGCAGTATTTT.